The clone carrying this TCR beta chain was counted only a few times. The data were taken from a study of beta chain features in type 1 diabetes. The whole isolated RNA underwent reverse transcription, so sequencing captured expressed TCRB transcripts. Assay used: immunoSEQ multiplex PCR; TCRdb lists only in-frame clones, some missing. The sample holds around 150,000 clones, about 7% seen once. V dropped 2 bases and J dropped 14; count of bases not matched to a gene: 8. The germline gives CDR1 DFQATT, CDR2 SNEGSKA (reference sequence). The CDR3 totals 11 residues. The sample comprised central memory CD4+ T cells from blood. The V gene is TRBV20-1, the J gene TRBJ1-2, with 7 bases fitting TRBD1. This sequence originates from a woman in her twenties or thirties in good health. The CDR3 DNA reads TGCAGTGCTAGAAGGGAGCAGGGGGATACCTTC. It translates to CSARREQGDTF.